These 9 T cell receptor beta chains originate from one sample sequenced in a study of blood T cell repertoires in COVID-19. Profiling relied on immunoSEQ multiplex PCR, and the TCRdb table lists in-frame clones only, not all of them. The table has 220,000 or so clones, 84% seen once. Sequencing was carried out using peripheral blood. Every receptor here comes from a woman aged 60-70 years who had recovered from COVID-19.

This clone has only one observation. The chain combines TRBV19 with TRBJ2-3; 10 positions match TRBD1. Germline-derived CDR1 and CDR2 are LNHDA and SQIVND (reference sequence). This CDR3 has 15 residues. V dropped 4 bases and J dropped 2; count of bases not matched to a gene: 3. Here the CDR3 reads CASSTGQGNTDTQYF. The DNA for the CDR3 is TGTGCCAGTAGTACGGGACAGGGGAACACAGATACGCAGTATTTT.

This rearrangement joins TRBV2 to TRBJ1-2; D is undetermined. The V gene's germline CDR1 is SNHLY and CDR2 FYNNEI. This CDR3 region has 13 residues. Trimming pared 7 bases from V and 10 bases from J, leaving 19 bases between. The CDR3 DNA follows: TGTGCCAGCAACCCGCAGAGAACTATGGACTACACCTTC. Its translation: CASNPQRTMDYTF.

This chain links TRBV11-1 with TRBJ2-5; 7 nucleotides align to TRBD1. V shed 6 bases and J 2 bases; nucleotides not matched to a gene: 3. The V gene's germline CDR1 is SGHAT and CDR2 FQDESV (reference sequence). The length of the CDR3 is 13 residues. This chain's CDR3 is CASRRGQQETQYF. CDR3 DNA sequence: TGTGCCAGCAGACGGGGACAGCAAGAGACCCAGTACTTC.

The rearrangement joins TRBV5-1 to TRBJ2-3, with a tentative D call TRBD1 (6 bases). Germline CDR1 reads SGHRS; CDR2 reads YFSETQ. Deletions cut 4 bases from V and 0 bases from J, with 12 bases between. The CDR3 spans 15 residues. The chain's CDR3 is CASSTQGASTDTQYF. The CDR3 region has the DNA TGCGCCAGCAGCACACAGGGCGCCAGCACAGATACGCAGTATTTT. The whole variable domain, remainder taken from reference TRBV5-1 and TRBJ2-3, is KAGVTQTPRYLIKTRGQQVTLSCSPISGHRSVSWYQQTPGQGLQFLFEYFSETQRNKGNFPGRFSGRQFSNSRSEMNVSTLELGDSALYLCASSTQGASTDTQYFGPGTRLTVL.

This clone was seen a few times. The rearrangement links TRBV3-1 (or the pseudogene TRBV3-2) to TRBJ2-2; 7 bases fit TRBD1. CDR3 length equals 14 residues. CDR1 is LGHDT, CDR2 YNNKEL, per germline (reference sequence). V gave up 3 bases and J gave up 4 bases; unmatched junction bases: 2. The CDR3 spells CASSQNRGTGELFF. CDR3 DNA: TGTGCCAGCAGCCAGAACAGGGGCACCGGGGAGCTGTTTTTT.

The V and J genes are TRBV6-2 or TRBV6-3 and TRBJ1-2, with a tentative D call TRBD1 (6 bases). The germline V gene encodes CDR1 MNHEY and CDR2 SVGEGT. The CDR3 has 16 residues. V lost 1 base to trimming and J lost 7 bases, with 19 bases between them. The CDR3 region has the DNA TGTGCCAGCAGTTACTGGACGCGGGGGGGCTCTCGTGGCTACACCTTC. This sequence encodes CASSYWTRGGSRGYTF.

The CDR3 region has the DNA TGTGCCAGTAGCCAATTTGGGGGGACAGTCATGAACACTGAAGCTTTCTTT. This codes for CASSQFGGTVMNTEAFF. J is TRBJ1-1 and V is TRBV19; 7 bases align to TRBD1. With 6 bases clipped from V and 0 bases from J, the junction kept 13 bases outside the gene matches. There are 17 residues in the CDR3. CDR1 is LNHDA and CDR2 is SQIVND in the germline V gene (reference sequence).

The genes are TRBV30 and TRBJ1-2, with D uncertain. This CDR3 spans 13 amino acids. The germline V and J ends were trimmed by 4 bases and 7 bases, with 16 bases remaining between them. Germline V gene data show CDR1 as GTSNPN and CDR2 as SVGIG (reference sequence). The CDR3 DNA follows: TGTGCCTGGACACAAATCCGGGAGGGTGGCTACACCTTC. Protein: CAWTQIREGGYTF. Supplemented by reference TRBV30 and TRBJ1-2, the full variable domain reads SQTIHQWPATLVQPVGSPLSLECTVEGTSNPNLYWYRQAAGRGLQLLFYSVGIGQISSEVPQNLSASRPQDRQFILSSKKLLLSDSGFYLCAWTQIREGGYTFGSGTRLTVV.

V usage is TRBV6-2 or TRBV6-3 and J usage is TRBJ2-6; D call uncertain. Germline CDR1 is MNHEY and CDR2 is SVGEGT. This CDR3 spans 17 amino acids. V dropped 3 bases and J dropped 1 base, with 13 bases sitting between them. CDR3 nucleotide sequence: TGTGCCAGCAGTTATGCAGGTCTGGGTTCTGGGGCCAACGTCCTGACTTTC. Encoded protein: CASSYAGLGSGANVLTF.